This entry lists 29 T cell receptor beta chains sequenced from one sample in a study of cytomegalovirus exposure and HLA in healthy donors. 13 Jbeta primers and 60 Vbeta primers were used for the PCR. Assay used: immunoSEQ multiplex PCR; TCRdb lists only in-frame clones, some missing. Here the sample spans 160,000 or so clones, approximately 77% being singletons. The specimen sequenced was PBMCs. The receptors derive from a man aged 45-60 years in good health and CMV-seropositive.

This chain links TRBV7-2 with TRBJ2-7; D is undetermined. V lost 4 bases, J lost 6 bases, and 7 bases lay in between. This CDR3 has 11 residues. Looked up from germline, CDR1 is SGHTA and CDR2 is FQGNSA. Written as DNA, the CDR3 is TGTGCCAGCAGCTCCTCTTTCGAGCAGTACTTC. It translates to CASSSSFEQYF.

V and J are TRBV7-9 and TRBJ2-5; 9 bases agree with TRBD1. V shed 5 bases, J shed 4 bases, and the junction held 2 bases outside the gene matches. Germline loops: CDR1 SEHNR, CDR2 FQNEAQ (reference sequence). The CDR3 is made up of 13 amino acids. The CDR3 bases are TGTGCCAGCAGCCCGGGACAGGGAGAGACCCAGTACTTC. It is translated as CASSPGQGETQYF.

The chain has TRBV2 and TRBJ1-2; 10 bases align to TRBD1. Trimming removed 8 bases from V and 4 bases from J; junction bases left unmatched: 7. The CDR3 length is 14 residues. The germline V gene has CDR1 SNHLY and CDR2 FYNNEI. For the CDR3, the DNA is TGTGCCAGCCCGGGACAGGGGCAGGTCTATGGCTACACCTTC. This sequence encodes CASPGQGQVYGYTF.

This chain links TRBV4-3 with TRBJ2-4; 9 bases are a match to TRBD1. Trimming at V came to 0 bases and at J to 1 base, leaving 13 bases not matched to a gene. CDR3 size: 20 residues. Per the germline V gene, CDR1 is LGHNA and CDR2 is YSLEER. CDR3 bases: TGCGCCAGCAGCCAAGATGGGAGGGGACAGGGAACACGGGCCAAAAACATTCAGTACTTC. Protein: CASSQDGRGQGTRAKNIQYF.

This clone appeared a few times. The J gene is TRBJ1-2, the V gene TRBV27; 8 nucleotides line up with TRBD1. Germline values: CDR1 MNHEY, CDR2 SMNVEV (reference sequence). After removal of 5 bases from V and 5 bases from J, the junction contained 13 bases not matched to a gene. The CDR3 has 16 residues. This CDR3 reads CASSKGTGPLLYGYTF. The DNA of the CDR3 is TGTGCCAGCAGTAAAGGGACAGGCCCCTTGTTGTATGGCTACACCTTC.

The chain is built from TRBV25-1 and TRBJ1-6, with 7 nucleotides matching TRBD1. Germline V gene sequence: CDR1 MGHDK, CDR2 SYGVNS. The CDR3 loop spans 14 amino acids. The ends lost 7 bases at V and 5 bases at J; junction bases unmatched: 5. The CDR3 reads CASMQTGNNSPLHF. The CDR3 bases are TGTGCCAGCATGCAGACAGGGAATAATTCACCCCTCCACTTT.

The J gene is TRBJ2-2, the V gene TRBV4-3; the match to TRBD2 covers 12 bases. The CDR3 is 18 residues long. Germline CDR1 and CDR2: LGHNA and YSLEER. V lost 3 bases to trimming and J lost 0 bases; unmatched junction nucleotides: 5. CDR3 protein: CASSQDGLAGSNTGELFF. DNA for the CDR3: TGCGCCAGCAGCCAGGACGGACTAGCGGGGTCGAACACCGGGGAGCTGTTTTTT.

The V and J genes are TRBV7-9 and TRBJ1-2, with 7 nucleotides matching TRBD1. V trimming: 5 bases; J trimming: 1 base; junction bases outside the gene matches: 1. Germline lookup yields CDR1 SEHNR and CDR2 FQNEAQ (reference sequence). CDR3 length equals 13 residues. CDR3 protein: CASSRQGNYGYTF. As DNA, the CDR3 is TGTGCCAGCAGCCGACAGGGTAACTATGGCTACACCTTC.

V gene TRBV10-1 combines with J gene TRBJ2-7, with 7 bases fitting TRBD1. The J segment lost 3 bases and the V segment lost 3 bases, leaving 11 bases of the junction unmatched. This CDR3 has 16 residues. Germline V gene data show CDR1 as WNHNN and CDR2 as SYGVQD (reference sequence). The CDR3 sequence is CASSDTGTAGLYEQYF. In nucleotides, the CDR3 is TGCGCCAGCAGTGACACCGGGACAGCCGGACTCTACGAGCAGTACTTC.

The gene calls are TRBV7-2 and TRBJ2-2; possibly TRBD1 for D (6 bases). CDR1 is SGHTA and CDR2 is FQGNSA in the germline V gene. CDR3 length: 15 amino acids. The germline V and J ends were trimmed by 5 bases and 7 bases, with 17 bases remaining between them. CDR3 protein: CASSRGQTVVGELFF. The DNA of the CDR3 is TGTGCCAGCAGCCGAGGACAGACGGTGGTCGGGGAGCTGTTTTTT.

The V and J genes are TRBV7-3 and TRBJ1-4; TRBD1 matches at 9 bases. The V segment lost 4 bases and the J segment 6 bases; nucleotides outside the gene matches: 15. The CDR3 is 18 amino acids. Germline loops: CDR1 SGHTA, CDR2 FQGTGA. The CDR3 coding sequence is TGTGCCAGCAGCTGCAATATGGGACAGGGCTGGCTAGATGAAAAACTGTTTTTT. It is translated as CASSCNMGQGWLDEKLFF. The entire variable domain, with the rest obtained from reference TRBV7-3 and TRBJ1-4, is as follows: GAGVSQTPSNKVTEKGKYVELRCDPISGHTALYWYRQSLGQGPEFLIYFQGTGAADDSGLPNDRFFAVRPEGSVSTLKIQRTERGDSAVYLCASSCNMGQGWLDEKLFFGSGTQLSVL.

The chain links TRBV5-4 to TRBJ2-1, with D perhaps TRBD2 (5 bases). The CDR3 is 14 residues long. The V end was cut by 3 bases, the J end by 6 bases, with 13 bases between. CDR1 and CDR2 from the germline V gene are SGHNT and YYREEE (reference sequence). CDR3 coding DNA: TGTGCCAGCAGCTCCCCTTCGGGGTTCAATGAGCAGTTCTTC. This sequence encodes CASSSPSGFNEQFF.

The chain joins TRBV5-1 to TRBJ2-7; D may be TRBD2 (6 bases). This CDR3 spans 17 amino acids. V was shortened by 0 bases and J by 5 bases, with 21 bases between the two germline ends. Per germline, CDR1 SGHRS and CDR2 YFSETQ. The CDR3 loop is CASSLALGGTLRNEQYF. In DNA, the CDR3 is TGCGCCAGCAGCTTGGCACTGGGGGGTACATTACGAAACGAGCAGTACTTC.

About this clone: Other DNA sequences from this sample encode an identical CDR3 as well. This sequence joins TRBV7-6 and TRBJ1-5; D is uncertain. Trimming pared 0 bases from V and 5 bases from J, leaving 5 bases between. The CDR3 sequence is 13 residues long. CDR1 is SGHVS and CDR2 is FNYEAQ in the germline V gene. The CDR3 protein is CASSLAADQPQHF. The CDR3 DNA reads as TGTGCCAGCAGCTTAGCGGCCGATCAGCCCCAGCATTTT. The full variable domain, its missing parts supplied by reference TRBV7-6 and TRBJ1-5, is GAGVSQSPRYKVTKRGQDVALRCDPISGHVSLYWYRQALGQGPEFLTYFNYEAQQDKSGLPNDRFSAERPEGSISTLTIQRTEQRDSAMYRCASSLAADQPQHFGDGTRLSIL.

With regard to this clone: A read error may account for a junction end that differs from germline. The chain has TRBV10-1 and TRBJ2-1; 7 bases are shared with TRBD1. In germline, CDR1 is WNHNN, CDR2 SYGVQD (reference sequence). This CDR3 has 12 amino acids. This CDR3 is CASSESKTGAIF. In DNA, the CDR3 is TGCGCCAGCAGTGAGTCTAAAACAGGGGCAATCTTC.

The rearrangement joins TRBV19 to TRBJ1-1; 8 bases are a match to TRBD1. The junction had 7 bases not matched to a gene; V was cut back by 3 bases and J by 1 base. The CDR3 length is 16 residues. Per the germline V gene, CDR1 is LNHDA and CDR2 is SQIVND (reference sequence). The CDR3 DNA follows: TGTGCCAGTAGTATCTTACAGGGGGTTCGGAACACTGAAGCTTTCTTT. The encoded protein is CASSILQGVRNTEAFF.

This clone was observed a few times. The chain combines TRBV18 with TRBJ2-3; a weak D match, TRBD2 (5 bases). V was shortened by 6 bases and J by 5 bases, with 12 bases between the two germline ends. Germline V gene lookup returns CDR1 KGHSH and CDR2 LQKENI. There are 13 residues in the CDR3. CDR3 sequence: CASSQDRGDTQYF. Here the CDR3 DNA reads TGTGCCAGCTCCCAAGACCGGGGAGATACGCAGTATTTT.

The genes are TRBV9 and TRBJ1-5; TRBD1 is a possible D gene (6 bases). The germline V and J ends were trimmed by 0 bases and 4 bases, with 11 bases remaining between them. CDR3 length: 15 residues. CDR1 and CDR2 from the germline V gene are SGDLS and YYNGEE. CDR3 in DNA: TGTGCCAGCAGCGTAGAGCCCCAGGGGAATCAGCCCCAGCATTTT. Translating it yields CASSVEPQGNQPQHF.

This clone was counted between two and nine times. The V and J genes are TRBV7-8 and TRBJ2-7; D unresolved. The CDR3 covers 14 residues. The germline V gene encodes CDR1 SGHVS and CDR2 FQNEAQ. V was clipped by 2 bases and J by 3 bases, with 11 bases between them. This CDR3 is CASSLSGQNYEQYF. DNA of the CDR3: TGTGCCAGCAGCTTAAGTGGGCAGAACTACGAGCAGTACTTC.

The chain joins TRBV19 to TRBJ2-3; 7 bases fit TRBD2. J gave up 3 bases and V 5 bases, and 8 bases lay outside the gene matches. Germline V lookup: CDR1 LNHDA, CDR2 SQIVND (reference sequence). The CDR3 has 15 amino acids. As DNA, the CDR3 is TGTGCCAGTAGTTCCGGAGCGGGGTCAACAGATACGCAGTATTTT. Its protein is CASSSGAGSTDTQYF.

The CDR3 bases are TGTGCCAGCAGCTTGAAACAAAGCGGCGGAAGGGTAGCTTTCTTT. Translated, it gives CASSLKQSGGRVAFF. This chain uses TRBV5-4 with TRBJ1-1, with unresolved D. The CDR3 is made up of 15 amino acids. V lost 1 base and J 10 bases, leaving 20 bases between the germline ends. The germline CDR1 and CDR2 sequences are SGHNT and YYREEE (reference sequence).

The CDR3, as DNA: TGTGCCAGCTCACCAGTCGGGACAGGGGGCAGCACAGATACGCAGTATTTT. It translates to CASSPVGTGGSTDTQYF. This chain joins TRBV18 and TRBJ2-3; the match to TRBD1 covers 12 bases. Looked up from germline, CDR1 is KGHSH and CDR2 is LQKENI. J lost 0 bases, V lost 2 bases, and 3 bases had no gene match. The CDR3 is 17 amino acids.

The genes are TRBV9 and TRBJ2-3; D possibly corresponds to TRBD2 (6 bases). The CDR3 spans 15 residues. The germline V gene encodes CDR1 SGDLS and CDR2 YYNGEE. V was cut by 4 bases and J by 6 bases, with 18 bases left in between. Written as DNA, the CDR3 is TGTGCCAGCAGCCCCCTAGGGACTTCTGCCGATACGCAGTATTTT. Its translation: CASSPLGTSADTQYF.

V gene TRBV7-2 combines with J gene TRBJ2-7, with 10 bases matching TRBD1. This CDR3 is built from 14 residues. Germline CDR1 reads SGHTA; CDR2 reads FQGNSA. The junction had 7 bases not matched to a gene; V was cut back by 5 bases and J by 6 bases. CDR3 loop: CASSPLGQGLEQYF. The CDR3, as DNA: TGTGCCAGCAGCCCTTTGGGACAGGGGCTCGAGCAGTACTTC.

J is TRBJ1-2 and V is TRBV28; D perhaps matches TRBD1 (5 bases). The V and J ends lost 5 bases and 1 base respectively, with 20 bases between them. Germline V CDR1 and CDR2: MDHEN, SYDVKM. The CDR3 is made up of 17 amino acids. The CDR3 DNA reads as TGTGCCAGCAGTATAACCCGTGGGGCGGGGAGTAACTATGGCTACACCTTC. Residues: CASSITRGAGSNYGYTF.

The rearrangement links TRBV7-2 to TRBJ2-4, with D hard to call. Germline assignment: CDR1 SGHTA and CDR2 FQGNSA. The CDR3 length is 13 residues. Trimming stripped 1 base from V and 4 bases from J, with 5 bases between. Here the CDR3 reads CASSLDGKNIQYF. CDR3 coding DNA: TGTGCCAGCAGCTTAGACGGGAAAAACATTCAGTACTTC. The variable domain in full, with the rest retrieved from reference TRBV7-2 and TRBJ2-4, is GAGVSQSPSNKVTEKGKDVELRCDPISGHTALYWYRQSLGQGLEFLIYFQGNSAPDKSGLPSDRFSAERTGGSVSTLTIQRTQQEDSAVYLCASSLDGKNIQYFGAGTRLSVL.

This clone came up a few times. The CDR3 nucleotides are TGTGCCAGCAGCTTAACCAGGGGCCATGAGCAGTTCTTC. It encodes CASSLTRGHEQFF. The chain uses TRBV7-3 and TRBJ2-1, with a tentative D call TRBD1 (6 bases). Germline CDR1 SGHTA, CDR2 FQGTGA. With 0 bases removed from V and 8 bases from J, the gap between germline ends came to 8 bases. There are 13 residues in the CDR3.

This clone was observed a handful of times. The sample carries other DNA sequences with the same CDR3. This sequence joins TRBV19 and TRBJ1-3; perhaps TRBD1 as D (5 bases). Between the trimmed V and J ends, which lost 7 bases and 0 bases, there was a span of 10 bases. The germline gives CDR1 LNHDA, CDR2 SQIVND (reference sequence). This CDR3 comprises 14 residues. The CDR3 nucleotides are TGTGCCAGTACCCGGGGGGGCTCTGGAAACACCATATATTTT. It codes for CASTRGGSGNTIYF.

The chain joins TRBV7-9 to TRBJ1-6, with a tentative D call TRBD1 (5 bases). Per the germline V gene, CDR1 is SEHNR and CDR2 is FQNEAQ (reference sequence). This CDR3 is built from 15 residues. The V gene lost 3 bases and the J gene lost 8 bases, with 14 bases spanning the gap. The CDR3, as DNA: TGTGCCAGCAGCTTCTTCAGGGTATCGGATTCACCCCTCCACTTT. It yields the protein CASSFFRVSDSPLHF. Filled out from reference TRBV7-9 and TRBJ1-6, the complete variable domain reads DTGVSQNPRHKITKRGQNVTFRCDPISEHNRLYWYRQTLGQGPEFLTYFQNEAQLEKSRLLSDRFSAERPKGSFSTLEIQRTEQGDSAMYLCASSFFRVSDSPLHFGNGTRLTVT.